These 10 T cell receptor beta chains originate from one sample sequenced in a study of cytomegalovirus exposure and HLA in healthy donors. PCR amplification relied on 60 Vbeta primers (plus 13 Jbeta primers). The repertoire was sequenced with immunoSEQ multiplex PCR; TCRdb's copy has only in-frame clones and lacks some. The table lists 100,000 to 150,000 clones, about four fifths of them singletons. Sequencing was performed on PBMCs. Receptor source: a man aged 25 to 40 in good health and CMV-seronegative.

The chain couples TRBV14 to TRBJ2-6; 9 nucleotides agree with TRBD1. This CDR3 is 18 amino acids long. J lost 0 bases, V lost 4 bases, and 7 bases had no gene match. The germline CDR1 and CDR2 sequences are SGHDN and FVKESK. In DNA, the CDR3 is TGTGCCAGCAGCCGAGCGGGACAGGGAAGCTCTGGGGCCAACGTCCTGACTTTC. Translated: CASSRAGQGSSGANVLTF.

This clone was observed a single time. The chain has TRBV29-1 and TRBJ1-2; the D is unclear. The CDR3 runs to 12 residues. V was shortened by 6 bases and J by 3 bases, with 11 bases between the two germline ends. Germline CDR1 SQVTM, CDR2 ANQGSEA. The CDR3 nucleotides read TGCAGCGTCCGAGGGTCTGACTATGGCTACACCTTC. It yields the protein CSVRGSDYGYTF.

This chain uses TRBV19 with TRBJ2-5; D remains ambiguous. CDR1 LNHDA and CDR2 SQIVND come from the germline V gene (reference sequence). The CDR3 contains 17 residues. V was shortened by 5 bases and J by 1 base, with 20 bases between the two germline ends. This CDR3 reads CASSSFDPRPSQETQYF. In DNA form, the CDR3 reads TGTGCCAGTAGTTCCTTTGACCCGCGGCCGTCCCAAGAGACCCAGTACTTC.

This chain connects TRBV11-3 to TRBJ2-3; TRBD1 is a possible D gene (5 bases). The CDR3 extends over 17 amino acids. The germline gives CDR1 SGHNT, CDR2 YENEEA. V lost 0 bases to trimming and J lost 3 bases, with 16 bases between them. The CDR3 protein is CASSLDSVGRGTDTQYF. The CDR3 DNA reads TGTGCCAGCAGCTTAGATTCGGTCGGTAGGGGAACAGATACGCAGTATTTT. Full variable domain (missing parts from reference TRBV11-3 and TRBJ2-3): EAGVVQSPRYKIIEKKQPVAFWCNPISGHNTLYWYLQNLGQGPELLIRYENEEAVDDSQLPKDRFSAERLKGVDSTLKIQPAELGDSAVYLCASSLDSVGRGTDTQYFGPGTRLTVL.

The V call is TRBV25-1, the J call TRBJ1-1; TRBD1 aligns across 9 bases. Looked up from germline, CDR1 is MGHDK and CDR2 is SYGVNS. Trimming cost V 3 bases and J 5 bases; bases outside gene matches: 7. CDR3 length: 15 residues. The CDR3 region is CASSELTGGETEAFF. The DNA for the CDR3 is TGTGCCAGCAGTGAGCTGACAGGGGGAGAGACTGAAGCTTTCTTT. The full variable domain, in which reference TRBV25-1 and TRBJ1-1 provide the parts outside the CDR3, is EADIYQTPRYLVIGTGKKITLECSQTMGHDKMYWYQQDPGMELHLIHYSYGVNSTEKGDLSSESTVSRIRTEHFPLTLESARPSHTSQYLCASSELTGGETEAFFGQGTRLTVV.

The J gene is TRBJ2-7, the V gene TRBV4-2, with a possible D match to TRBD2 (6 bases). This CDR3 is 16 amino acids long. Trimming stripped 4 bases from V and 4 bases from J, with 20 bases between. Germline V gene data show CDR1 as LGHNA and CDR2 as YNFKEQ. In nucleotides, the CDR3 is TGTGCCAGCAGCCCCCTGTCCGTTGTCGGGACTTACGAGCAGTACTTC. Translation gives CASSPLSVVGTYEQYF.

This chain uses TRBV7-6 with TRBJ2-3; 9 bases fit TRBD2. The CDR3 is 15 residues long. From germline, CDR1 is SGHVS and CDR2 FNYEAQ. The ends lost 5 bases at V and 4 bases at J; junction bases unmatched: 7. CDR3 DNA sequence: TGTGCCAGCAGCCCGGGGGGCGGGGGGGCAGATACGCAGTATTTT. Translation gives CASSPGGGGADTQYF.

This clone was detected only once. The chain employs TRBV18 and TRBJ2-3, with D perhaps TRBD1 (6 bases). There are 12 residues in the CDR3. Germline CDR1 KGHSH, CDR2 LQKENI. V was trimmed by 6 bases and J by 5 bases, leaving 9 bases between them. In nucleotides, the CDR3 is TGTGCCAGCTCGGACAGCGTAGATACGCAGTATTTT. Translating it yields CASSDSVDTQYF.

This sequence joins TRBV28 and TRBJ1-1; 7 bases match TRBD1. The CDR3 loop spans 15 amino acids. The germline V gene encodes CDR1 MDHEN and CDR2 SYDVKM. The V gene end was trimmed by 6 bases and the J gene end by 0 bases; junction bases not matched to a gene: 7. This chain's CDR3 is CASRPLTGLNTEAFF. CDR3 DNA: TGTGCCAGCAGACCACTGACAGGGTTGAACACTGAAGCTTTCTTT.

The chain has TRBV6-5 and TRBJ1-2; no clear D. V gave up 2 bases and J gave up 11 bases, with 9 bases separating them. CDR1 is MNHEY and CDR2 is SVGAGI in the germline V gene. The CDR3 sequence is 11 residues long. The CDR3 nucleotides read TGTGCCAGCAGTTACGGAGGGATGTACACCTTC. Its translation is CASSYGGMYTF.